This T cell receptor beta chain was sequenced during a study of cytomegalovirus exposure and HLA in healthy donors. Turning to the study itself: As released early, the data held roughly 85 million unique TCRs from HLA-typed donors. Study outcomes and limitations: Three CMV-associated chains proved CMV antigen-specific in vitro. Despite most TCR sequences being rare, some public TCRs occurred in many donors. The study reported that TCR beta sequences accurately predicted HLA-A and HLA-B alleles in most subjects.

The sample holds one count of this clone. The antigen is unknown. The length of the CDR3 is 13 residues. Germline lookup yields CDR1 MNHEY and CDR2 SVGAGI. V lost 6 bases and J 6 bases, leaving 15 bases between the germline ends. Primers for the PCR totalled 60 Vbeta and 13 Jbeta. The method was immunoSEQ multiplex PCR; TCRdb's version includes in-frame clones alone and lacks a portion of them. The table lists 180,000 or so clones, about 82% of them singletons. The clonotype comes from a female donor in good health and CMV-seronegative. Sequences were obtained from PBMCs. V and J are TRBV6-5 and TRBJ2-7, with D uncertain. The chain's CDR3 is CASRYHPGGEQYF. As DNA, the CDR3 is TGTGCCAGCAGATACCACCCCGGCGGCGAGCAGTACTTC.